This TCR beta chain emerged from a study of shared clonotypes between healthy human individuals (dated by TCRdb to the early 2020s). For the wider study: The cohort comprised a couple of women and three men aged 18 to 49 years. For each donor, CD4 naive and CD4 memory were each run on three plates, CD8 naive on two plates, and CD8 memory on one plate. To estimate repertoire size and how much clonotypes are shared between individuals, the study performed deep sequencing of blood TCR repertoires from roughly five healthy adults. Leukapheresis yielded between about 0.85 and 10 billion PBMCs per donor. Libraries were prepared and TCR repertoires were sequenced by different laboratories using diverse techniques, in order to increase sequencing depth and limit assay-specific biases.

For this clone: Its target antigen remains unknown. Base-call qualities are not available, and no considerably larger clone is one nucleotide away.

Donors were healthy HIV-negative adults with no recently reported acute infections or vaccinations. Every donor was a Caucasian adult residing in Nashville, Tennessee, USA. Magnetic negative selection was used to enrich CD4+ T cells, after which naive cells were positively selected on CD45RA and the negative fraction became the memory subset. Blood was collected by leukapheresis, and PBMCs were isolated by Ficoll-Histopaque density gradient centrifugation and then cryopreserved in liquid nitrogen vapor phase. Purity and quantity of every magnetically sorted T cell population were checked by analytical flow cytometry. Each sorted fraction had its genomic DNA isolated and then quantified by UV absorbance on a Nanodrop 2000c. Using the deep immunoSEQ assay, multiplex PCR amplified TCR CDR3 regions from genomic DNA. For each cell subset, the extracted genomic DNA was distributed evenly across all wells of several immunoSEQ 96-well plates, and each plate served as one replicate. For sorted subsets, 150 to 250 ng of genomic DNA, equivalent to 30,000 or so T cell genomes, went into each replicate PCR. Purified libraries were quantified with a Qubit 3.0 fluorometer, sized on a Bioanalyzer 2100, and re-quantified with the KAPA Library Quantification kit. Every immunoSEQ 96-well plate was sequenced on a dedicated single-read 150-cycle Illumina NextSeq 550 flow cell. The authors' pipeline ran thus. The immunoSEQ output contained only junctional sequences without quality scores, so filtering could not match that applied to full-length reads. To assign V/J genes and CDR3, sequences were annotated against IMGT germline references using PyIR, a Python wrapper for IgBLAST v1.9. Any read was removed if the V/J assignment was weak (E-value above 1e-6), the CDR3 was missing, or the read contained stop codons, out-of-frame junctions, or ambiguous translated residues. V3J clonotypes were defined as sequences sharing an identical inferred V gene, J gene, and CDR3 amino acid sequence. Percentage overlap between repertoires was calculated by dividing the number of shared unique clonotypes by the size of the smaller repertoire. Repertoire richness was assessed with RTK rarefaction, the Chao1 estimator, and Recon v2.1 estimates of unobserved clonotypes. Generation probabilities were computed with OLGA for all TCRbeta clonotypes obtained by the gDNA method from four donors. In TCRdb, the immuneACCESS table is reduced to in-frame sequences with V and J assigned. These tables do not hold every clone; where another copy was compared, an unresolved V gene accounts for under half, and the others remain unexplained. V and J calls plus clone size are reproduced from that table; the DNA served to infer D and trimming. For this sample the table gives some 2.3 million clones, of which over 90% were detected only once. Together, the top ten hold 0.35% to 0.45% of the sample.

The junction shows trimming of 0 bases on V and 2 bases on J, plus 11 bases between the germline ends. There are 15 amino acids in the CDR3, from cysteine to phenylalanine inclusive. The only DNA kept is the CDR3, 45 bases in frame from the first base. CDR1 MGHRA and CDR2 YSYEKL are derived from the germline V gene. Paper-wide results and their limitations: Estimated clonotype richness was generally larger for naive than for memory subsets. Based on pairwise subsampling, the degree of clonotype sharing among donors was expected to be affected by sequencing depth. Even with the large sequencing depth, rarefaction of the sorted-subset datasets indicated that sequencing was incomplete. Compared with non-shared clonotypes, clonotypes shared by all four sorted-subset donors had higher generation probabilities. Because the study included a small number of donors, the genetic and exposure-history diversity represented was limited. Sampling was limited to blood, and TCR repertoires in tissue likely differ from TCR repertoires in blood. Across four donors, 5% to 6% of naive CD4, approximately 3.6% of naive CD8, approximately 2.5% of memory CD4, and under 0.45% of memory CD8 clonotypes were shared.

This receptor was identified in a young man in good health. Some clones in this sample may be carry-over from other donors' samples. The material sequenced was naive CD4+ T cells from PBMCs. The intended sense of this specimen's cell subset or site label: CD45RA+ positively selected. The chain is assembled from TRBV4-1 and TRBJ2-7; the D segment could be TRBD1, given 5 matching bases. The CDR3 has the sequence CASSQDQGTPYEQYF. The DNA sequence is as follows: TGCGCCAGCAGCCAAGATCAGGGCACCCCCTACGAGCAGTACTTC.